This TCR beta chain stems from a study of shared clonotypes between healthy human individuals. Study-level results: Clonotypes shared by all four sorted-subset donors had higher generation probabilities than non-shared clonotypes.

TCRdb's table, derived via immunoSEQ multiplex PCR, lists solely in-frame clones and lacks some. This table has around 580,000 clones, 98% appearing once. Trimming took off 3 bases at V and 4 bases at J, with 11 bases between the two ends. The V gene's germline CDR1 is SGHRS and CDR2 YFSETQ. The CDR3 has 13 amino acids. Naivety among CD8 cells was defined by CD45RO negativity and positive CCR7 selection, thereby excluding terminally differentiated effector memory CD45RA+ cells. About this clone: Its antigen remains unknown. The same CDR3 arises from other DNA sequences in this sample as well.

This TCR came from a man aged 25-40 years in good health. The chain couples TRBV5-1 to TRBJ2-7; D is perhaps TRBD1 (6 bases). Input material: naive CD8+ T cells sorted from blood. The CDR3 DNA reads TGCGCCAGCAGCTCTGGGCAGGGGTACGAGCAGTACTTC. Protein product: CASSSGQGYEQYF.